One and the same sample provided the 18 T cell receptor beta chains below, sequenced in a study of blood T cell repertoires in COVID-19. Clones were read by immunoSEQ multiplex PCR, and TCRdb kept only the in-frame ones, dropping some. The top ten clones hold approximately 5.7% of a sample with 250,000 to 350,000 clones, roughly 87% of them seen once. Material for sequencing was PBMCs or T cells enriched from blood (not recorded which). Every receptor here comes from a woman between 40 and 55 years old who had recovered from COVID-19.

V is TRBV4-3 and J is TRBJ2-1; D gene uncertain. Germline V gives CDR1 LGHNA, CDR2 YSLEER. The CDR3 is made up of 11 amino acids. V lost 1 base, J lost 7 bases, and 2 bases lay in between. CDR3 residues: CASSQANEQFF. The CDR3, as DNA: TGCGCCAGCAGCCAAGCGAATGAGCAGTTCTTC.

This chain joins TRBV5-8 and TRBJ2-1; perhaps TRBD1 as D (6 bases). The CDR3 spans 16 residues. In germline, CDR1 is SGHTS, CDR2 YDEGEE. Trimming shortened V by 3 bases and J by 0 bases, and 13 bases separated the two germline ends. CDR3 loop: CASSSWGHSSYNEQFF. In nucleotides, the CDR3 is TGTGCCAGCAGCTCGTGGGGGCACAGCTCCTACAATGAGCAGTTCTTC. The full variable domain, with the rest looked up from reference TRBV5-8 and TRBJ2-1, is EAGVTQSPTHLIKTRGQQATLRCSPISGHTSVYWYQQALGLGLQFLLWYDEGEERNRGNFPPRFSGRQFPNYSSELNVNALELEDSALYLCASSSWGHSSYNEQFFGPGTRLTVL.

The chain carries TRBV18 and TRBJ2-2; D uncertain. Germline values: CDR1 KGHSH, CDR2 LQKENI. Trimming shortened V by 2 bases and J by 5 bases, and 9 bases separated the two germline ends. The CDR3 is 14 amino acids. The CDR3 loop reads CASSPVFGTGELFF. CDR3 bases: TGTGCCAGCTCACCAGTTTTCGGGACCGGGGAGCTGTTTTTT.

The chain is built from TRBV27 and TRBJ1-5; 7 bases line up with TRBD1. Germline CDR1 and CDR2: MNHEY and SMNVEV (reference sequence). V lost 6 bases to trimming and J lost 7 bases; unmatched junction nucleotides: 12. The CDR3 contains 15 residues. The CDR3 sequence: CASSHRTDRDQPQHF. The CDR3 bases are TGTGCCAGCAGCCACCGGACTGACAGGGACCAGCCCCAGCATTTT.

The chain links TRBV28 to TRBJ2-1; 10 nucleotides agree with TRBD2. Per germline, CDR1 MDHEN and CDR2 SYDVKM. After removal of 3 bases from V and 7 bases from J, the junction contained 12 bases not matched to a gene. The length of the CDR3 is 17 residues. CDR3 DNA sequence: TGTGCCAGCAGTTTTCACAGGGCTAGCGGGAGTCAGAATGAGCAGTTCTTC. Its translation: CASSFHRASGSQNEQFF.

The chain recombines TRBV7-8 with TRBJ2-5, with TRBD2 as a possible D gene (7 bases). Germline lookup yields CDR1 SGHVS and CDR2 FQNEAQ. CDR3 length: 15 amino acids. V lost 3 bases and J lost 4, with 15 bases in between. CDR3 in DNA: TGTGCCAGCAGCTTGGGTCAGGGAGGGGGAGAGACCCAGTACTTC. Encoded protein: CASSLGQGGGETQYF.

The chain has TRBV11-2 and TRBJ1-6; D unresolved. Trimming shortened V by 5 bases and J by 13 bases, and 18 bases separated the two germline ends. The CDR3 consists of 14 residues. Germline values: CDR1 SGHAT, CDR2 FQNNGV. CDR3: CASSAGNFRGPLHF. In DNA form, the CDR3 reads TGTGCCAGCAGCGCCGGGAACTTTCGTGGCCCCCTCCACTTT.

The chain has TRBV27 and TRBJ1-1; TRBD1 is a possible D gene (5 bases). The V and J ends lost 9 bases and 0 bases respectively, with 20 bases between them. In germline, CDR1 is MNHEY, CDR2 SMNVEV (reference sequence). There are 16 residues in the CDR3. Here the CDR3 reads CASYTSRLQVNTEAFF. The CDR3 coding sequence is TGTGCCAGTTACACGTCCCGCCTACAGGTGAACACTGAAGCTTTCTTT.

The V call is TRBV4-2, the J call TRBJ2-1, with TRBD2 matching 7 bases. CDR1 LGHNA and CDR2 YNFKEQ come from the germline V gene. The junction had 6 bases not matched to a gene; V was cut back by 4 bases and J by 0 bases. This CDR3 is built from 16 residues. The CDR3 bases are TGTGCCAGCAGCCCCGGACTAGGAACCTCCTACAATGAGCAGTTCTTC. This codes for CASSPGLGTSYNEQFF.

The rearrangement joins TRBV24-1 to TRBJ2-6; D may be TRBD2 (5 bases). Trimming pared 4 bases from V and 2 bases from J, leaving 8 bases between. This CDR3 spans 15 amino acids. Germline V gene sequence: CDR1 KGHDR, CDR2 SFDVKD. In nucleotides, the CDR3 is TGTGCCACCAGTGACCCCGGGGCTGGGGCCAACGTCCTGACTTTC. This translates into CATSDPGAGANVLTF.

V is TRBV6-1 and J is TRBJ1-6, with unresolved D. The germline V gene has CDR1 MNHNS and CDR2 SASEGT. With 4 bases removed from V and 7 bases from J, the gap between germline ends came to 17 bases. The CDR3 is 16 amino acids. In DNA form, the CDR3 reads TGTGCCAGCAGTGCCTCCCCGTCTAGGAACAATTCACCCCTCCACTTT. Its protein product is CASSASPSRNNSPLHF.

The CDR3 DNA follows: TGTGCCAGCAGTGGCGGGAGGGGAACCCTCCACTTT. It yields the protein CASSGGRGTLHF. This chain connects TRBV25-1 to TRBJ1-6, with D tentatively TRBD1 (5 bases). The CDR3 extends over 12 amino acids. V was clipped by 4 bases and J by 14 bases, with 12 bases between them. The germline V gene encodes CDR1 MGHDK and CDR2 SYGVNS. Full variable domain (remainder filled in from reference TRBV25-1 and TRBJ1-6): EADIYQTPRYLVIGTGKKITLECSQTMGHDKMYWYQQDPGMELHLIHYSYGVNSTEKGDLSSESTVSRIRTEHFPLTLESARPSHTSQYLCASSGGRGTLHFGNGTRLTVT.

The chain combines TRBV5-1 with TRBJ2-1; a possible D gene is TRBD2 (6 bases). Germline CDR1 is SGHRS and CDR2 is YFSETQ. V lost 3 bases, J lost 6 bases, and 19 bases lay in between. The CDR3 is 16 amino acids. CDR3 DNA: TGCGCCAGCAGCTCGAATCGACTAGTGCAGGTCAATGAGCAGTTCTTC. Translating gives CASSSNRLVQVNEQFF.

The rearrangement links TRBV28 to TRBJ2-3; TRBD2 aligns across 7 bases. Germline lookup yields CDR1 MDHEN and CDR2 SYDVKM. The CDR3 is 16 residues long. With V trimmed by 7 bases and J by 3 bases, 13 bases remained unmatched. In DNA, the CDR3 is TGTGCCAGCACCCAACCGGGAGGACACCGAACAGATACGCAGTATTTT. It is translated as CASTQPGGHRTDTQYF.

This clone has just a few counts. This chain links TRBV2 with TRBJ1-5, with D perhaps matching TRBD1 (5 bases). Trimming took 5 bases from V and 4 from J, leaving 12 bases between them. The CDR3 runs 14 residues. CDR1 and CDR2 from the germline V gene are SNHLY and FYNNEI. The CDR3 is CASSSGLANQPQHF. DNA for the CDR3: TGTGCCAGCAGTTCAGGGTTGGCAAATCAGCCCCAGCATTTT.

The chain combines TRBV3-1 (or the pseudogene TRBV3-2) with TRBJ1-5; D is unresolved. The CDR3 extends over 14 amino acids. V lost 4 bases, J lost 0 bases, and 7 bases lay in between. CDR1 and CDR2 from the germline V gene are LGHDT and YNNKEL (reference sequence). The CDR3 spells CASSLRYSNQPQHF. In nucleotides, the CDR3 is TGTGCCAGCAGCCTCCGTTATAGCAATCAGCCCCAGCATTTT.

The chain employs TRBV28 and TRBJ1-2; 8 nucleotides match TRBD1. Trimming took 4 bases from V and 5 from J; bases not matched to a gene: 0. In germline, CDR1 is MDHEN, CDR2 SYDVKM. The CDR3 contains 12 residues. This CDR3 reads CASSYRGYGYTF. CDR3 DNA sequence: TGTGCCAGCAGTTACAGGGGGTATGGCTACACCTTC.

The rearrangement uses TRBV9 and TRBJ1-2; 7 bases agree with TRBD1. V shed 3 bases and J 3 bases; nucleotides not matched to a gene: 8. CDR3 size: 15 residues. From germline, CDR1 is SGDLS and CDR2 YYNGEE. This chain's CDR3 is CASSAGTASYYGYTF. The CDR3 coding sequence is TGTGCCAGCAGCGCCGGGACAGCTTCCTACTATGGCTACACCTTC.